These 12 T cell receptor beta chains were all obtained from the same sample, sequenced in a study of T cell responses to AZD1222 COVID-19 vaccine. Produced via immunoSEQ multiplex PCR; TCRdb's table is partial and in-frame only. The sample has about 180,000 clones, about 93% seen once. The material was peripheral blood, obtained 28 days after the second dose of the MenACWY control vaccine. The receptors originated from an adult who received the MenACWY meningococcal vaccine as a control.

V usage is TRBV28 and J usage is TRBJ1-5; D remains ambiguous. The germline V gene has CDR1 MDHEN and CDR2 SYDVKM. The CDR3 is 14 residues long. Trimming took 1 base from V and 5 from J, leaving 9 bases between them. The CDR3 sequence: CASSLSLGDQPQHF. In DNA, the CDR3 is TGTGCCAGCAGTTTATCTTTGGGTGATCAGCCCCAGCATTTT.

The chain carries TRBV29-1 and TRBJ2-1, with TRBD1 matching over 8 bases. V dropped 4 bases and J dropped 6; count of bases not matched to a gene: 8. This CDR3 region has 14 residues. The germline CDR1 and CDR2 sequences are SQVTM and ANQGSEA. The CDR3 DNA is TGCAGCGTTGTCCCCGGACAGGGAGTCAATGAGCAGTTCTTC. This encodes CSVVPGQGVNEQFF.

The chain employs TRBV3-1 (or the pseudogene TRBV3-2) and TRBJ2-5, with TRBD2 matching 8 bases. CDR3 length: 17 residues. The germline V gene has CDR1 LGHDT and CDR2 YNNKEL (reference sequence). The J segment lost 7 bases and the V segment lost 0 bases, leaving 13 bases of the junction unmatched. The CDR3 here is CASSQDPLRGAVGTQYF. As DNA, the CDR3 is TGTGCCAGCAGCCAAGACCCTTTGCGGGGGGCTGTCGGGACCCAGTACTTC.

The genes are TRBV7-6 and TRBJ1-4, with D unclear. Germline V gene lookup returns CDR1 SGHVS and CDR2 FNYEAQ. This CDR3 contains 15 residues. V was clipped by 5 bases and J by 0 bases, with 10 bases between them. The CDR3 DNA follows: TGTGCCAGCAGCCTTCGAGGGACAACTAATGAAAAACTGTTTTTT. Translation gives CASSLRGTTNEKLFF.

This chain uses TRBV7-2 with TRBJ1-4; 7 bases agree with TRBD1. CDR1 and CDR2 from the germline V gene are SGHTA and FQGNSA. The CDR3 consists of 15 residues. The J segment lost 7 bases and the V segment lost 3 bases, leaving 8 bases of the junction unmatched. CDR3 in DNA: TGTGCCAGCAGCTTCTCGACAGGGAGGGGTGAAAAACTGTTTTTT. This gives the protein CASSFSTGRGEKLFF.

The chain couples TRBV4-1 to TRBJ1-5; D remains unclear. Germline V gene data show CDR1 as MGHRA and CDR2 as YSYEKL. This CDR3 region has 15 residues. Trimming took off 3 bases at V and 0 bases at J, with 9 bases between the two ends. CDR3 nucleotides: TGCGCCAGCAGCCACCTAATGAATAGCAATCAGCCCCAGCATTTT. Translating it yields CASSHLMNSNQPQHF.

The rearrangement uses TRBV5-1 and TRBJ2-3; D is unresolved. V gave up 3 bases and J gave up 1 base, with 12 bases separating them. The germline gives CDR1 SGHRS, CDR2 YFSETQ. The CDR3 is 15 residues long. In DNA form, the CDR3 reads TGCGCCAGCAGCTCCCAGGTTACTGGCACAGATACGCAGTATTTT. Translating it yields CASSSQVTGTDTQYF.

This clone showed up just once. This chain links TRBV19 with TRBJ2-4, with 7 positions matching TRBD2. This CDR3 has 15 amino acids. V dropped 7 bases and J dropped 2; count of bases not matched to a gene: 8. Germline V gene sequence: CDR1 LNHDA, CDR2 SQIVND (reference sequence). CDR3 region: CASTLGRGTKNIQYF. The CDR3, as DNA: TGTGCCAGTACCCTGGGGAGGGGAACCAAAAACATTCAGTACTTC.

The chain employs TRBV10-3 and TRBJ1-2, with 7 bases identical to TRBD1. The CDR3 extends over 16 amino acids. Germline CDR1 is ENHRY and CDR2 is SYGVKD. With V trimmed by 2 bases and J by 3 bases, 9 bases remained unmatched. In nucleotides, the CDR3 is TGTGCCATCAGTGAGGCCTACAGGGGCTTGGACTATGGCTACACCTTC. Protein product: CAISEAYRGLDYGYTF.

This clone was found once. CDR3 nucleotides: TGTGCCAGCAGTTACTCGAGGCCCCCCAATGAGCAGTTCTTC. Its protein is CASSYSRPPNEQFF. V and J are TRBV6-5 and TRBJ2-1; no firm D call. Trimming took 0 bases from V and 6 from J, leaving 9 bases between them. CDR1 is MNHEY, CDR2 SVGAGI, per germline. The CDR3 contains 14 residues.

The chain recombines TRBV30 with TRBJ2-3; D is undetermined. The V gene's germline CDR1 is GTSNPN and CDR2 SVGIG (reference sequence). The CDR3 length is 16 residues. Trimming left V 3 bases short and J 1 base short, with 17 bases between. Here the CDR3 reads CAWSDTTKPRTDTQYF. CDR3 DNA sequence: TGTGCCTGGAGCGATACCACTAAGCCCCGCACAGATACGCAGTATTTT.

This rearrangement joins TRBV20-1 to TRBJ1-1; 8 bases are a match to TRBD1. V was clipped by 3 bases and J by 4 bases; unmatched bases: 10. The V gene's germline CDR1 is DFQATT and CDR2 SNEGSKA (reference sequence). The CDR3 totals 15 residues. In DNA, the CDR3 is TGCAGTGCTAGTCGGCAGGGGGCGCCGAGCACTGAAGCTTTCTTT. As protein: CSASRQGAPSTEAFF.